This T cell receptor beta chain was documented in a study of T cell responses to AZD1222 COVID-19 vaccine. The study's findings and limits: Vaccination with two AZD1222 doses was followed by a rise in Spike-specific TCR breadth and depth. The sample set comprised mostly white British donors with more females, and clonal diversity was possibly underestimated. Repertoire sampling was restricted to post-peak T cell response timepoints. The reported proportion of spike-specific TCRs targeting unmutated variant regions was nearly half.

To note about this clone: Antigen unknown.

After removal of 6 bases from V and 13 bases from J, the junction contained 15 bases not matched to a gene. CDR3 length: 16 amino acids. Germline V gene lookup returns CDR1 MNHNY and CDR2 SVGAGI (reference sequence). Data came from immunoSEQ multiplex PCR; TCRdb stores just in-frame clones and leaves some out. The sample yields 170,000 or so clones, 90% to 95% seen once. The chain carries TRBV6-6 and TRBJ2-7; 16 bases map to TRBD2. The sequencing used peripheral blood, collected 28 days after the second dose of the MenACWY control vaccine. The clonotype comes from an adult who received the MenACWY meningococcal vaccine as a control. CDR3 loop: CASRSYGTSGGAPTYF. In DNA form, the CDR3 reads TGTGCCAGCAGATCGTATGGGACTAGCGGGGGGGCTCCAACATACTTC.